This TCR beta chain was profiled in a study of tumor and adjacent non-tumor tissue in lung cancer. This sample's RNA came from whole unsorted tissue. Chemotherapy-naive patients with new lung cancer underwent thoracic surgery in China, August–November 2014. The germline V and J ends were trimmed by 7 bases and 2 bases, with 12 bases remaining between them. Germline CDR1 DFQATT, CDR2 SNEGSKA (reference sequence). This CDR3 comprises 12 residues. The library came from three nested PCR rounds adapted from ARM-PCR protocols. TCRdb analysed the multiplex PCR reads with MiXCR anew, one entry per CDR3 protein. Of just over 200,000 distinct CDR3 sequences listed, about two thirds are singletons.

The chain has TRBV20-1 and TRBJ2-7, with D hard to call. Sequences were obtained from lung tumor tissue. The TCR was taken from a man aged 60 to 75 with non-small cell lung cancer. The chain's CDR3 is CSGSREAYEQYF. CDR3 sequence (DNA): TGCAGTGGTTCTCGAGAAGCCTACGAGCAGTACTTC.